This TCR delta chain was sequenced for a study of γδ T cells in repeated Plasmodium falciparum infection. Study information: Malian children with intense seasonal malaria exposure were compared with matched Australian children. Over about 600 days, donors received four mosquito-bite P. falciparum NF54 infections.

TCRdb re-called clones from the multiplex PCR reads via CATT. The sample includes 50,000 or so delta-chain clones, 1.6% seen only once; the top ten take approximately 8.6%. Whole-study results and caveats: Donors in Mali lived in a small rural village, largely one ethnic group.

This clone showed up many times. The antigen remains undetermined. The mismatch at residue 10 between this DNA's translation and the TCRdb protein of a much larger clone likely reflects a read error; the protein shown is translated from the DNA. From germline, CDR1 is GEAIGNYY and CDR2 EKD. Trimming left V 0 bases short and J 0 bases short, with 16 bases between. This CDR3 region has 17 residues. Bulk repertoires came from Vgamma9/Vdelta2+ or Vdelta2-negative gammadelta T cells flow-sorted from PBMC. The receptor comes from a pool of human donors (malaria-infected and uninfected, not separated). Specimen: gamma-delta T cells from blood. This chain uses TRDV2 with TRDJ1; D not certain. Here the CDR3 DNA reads TGTGCCTGTGACACCGTGGGACAGCCAGGCCACACCGATAAACTCATCTTT. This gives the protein CACDTVGQPGHTDKLIF.